One and the same sample provided the 3 T cell receptor beta chains below, sequenced in a study of blood T cell repertoires in COVID-19. Some clones are missing from TCRdb's copy, which holds only in-frame ones; the method was immunoSEQ multiplex PCR. The sample lists 100,000 to 150,000 clones, about 89% seen once, with about an eighth in the top ten. Sequenced material: peripheral blood. Receptors were obtained from a woman between 70 and 85 years old with COVID-19, enrolled during active disease.

The rearrangement uses TRBV5-6 and TRBJ1-4, with 8 bases identical to TRBD1. Germline loops: CDR1 SGHDT, CDR2 YYEEEE. V trimming: 4 bases; J trimming: 0 bases; junction bases outside the gene matches: 11. This CDR3 has 18 residues. The CDR3 DNA reads TGTGCCAGCAGCGAGGGACAGGCTCGGGTCGCAACTAATGAAAAACTGTTTTTT. Its protein product is CASSEGQARVATNEKLFF. Full variable domain (outside the CDR3, taken from reference TRBV5-6 and TRBJ1-4): DAGVTQSPTHLIKTRGQQVTLRCSPKSGHDTVSWYQQALGQGPQFIFQYYEEEERQRGNFPDRFSGHQFPNYSSELNVNALLLGDSALYLCASSEGQARVATNEKLFFGSGTQLSVL.

V and J are TRBV19 and TRBJ2-6; 9 bases line up with TRBD1. V lost 6 bases and J lost 4; bases outside the gene matches: 4. This CDR3 has 15 amino acids. Germline CDR1 reads LNHDA; CDR2 reads SQIVND (reference sequence). CDR3 loop: CASSRQGVGANVLTF. CDR3 in DNA: TGTGCCAGTAGCAGACAGGGGGTCGGGGCCAACGTCCTGACTTTC.

The chain recombines TRBV7-6 with TRBJ1-4, with a tentative D call TRBD1 (5 bases). CDR1 and CDR2 (germline): SGHVS, FNYEAQ. The length of the CDR3 is 15 residues. Trimming pared 2 bases from V and 3 bases from J, leaving 10 bases between. The CDR3 DNA reads as TGTGCCAGCAGCTTATGGGGACTCCCTAATGAAAAACTGTTTTTT. Protein product: CASSLWGLPNEKLFF.